A selection of T cell receptor beta chains follows, all from one sample in a study of molecular identifiers for immune sequencing clone quantification. TCRdb recomputed calls from the PCR reads with MiXCR, one row per CDR3 protein. The sample lists 600,000 to 650,000 distinct CDR3 sequences, about 20% seen once, with roughly 0.85% in the top ten. The sequencing sample was made of naive CD8+ T cells from blood, with Jurkat cell RNA spiked in. All receptors derive from a human donor in good health. Some libraries in this study had Jurkat cell RNA spiked in. CDR3s include the opening cysteine and the closing phenylalanine or tryptophan. D genes are given only for firm matches. Not every row has a clone size; where given, it reads once, few, many or a size class.

>TRBJ2-7|few|TRBD1|TRBV4-3
TGCGCCAGCAGCCAAGACAGGGGGAACGACGAGCAGTACTTC
CASSQDRGNDEQYF
>TRBJ2-1|NA|NA|TRBV18
TGTGCCAGCTCATGGGTCGGAGGCAACAATGAGCAGTTCTTC
CASSWVGGNNEQFF
>TRBJ1-1|NA|TRBD1|TRBV27
TGTGCCAGCAGAGGGACAGGGCATAGTGAAGCTTTCTTT
CASRGTGHSEAFF
>TRBJ1-5|many|TRBD1|TRBV6-2/TRBV6-3
TGTGCCAGCAGTCGGGGACAGGGGATAAACAATCAGCCCCAGCATTTT
CASSRGQGINNQPQHF
>TRBJ2-7|NA|TRBD2|TRBV27
TGTGCCAGCAGCTCGGGACTAGGGGTCTACGAGCAGTACTTC
CASSSGLGVYEQYF
>TRBJ2-1|many|NA|TRBV6-5
TGTGCCAGCAGTCAATTGGGAGCCGACAATGAGCAGTTCTTC
CASSQLGADNEQFF
>TRBJ2-7|few|TRBD2|TRBV13
TGTGCCAGCAGCTGGGAGCGCGGGAGGAACCACTACGAGCAGTACTTC
CASSWERGRNHYEQYF
>TRBJ2-1|many|TRBD2|TRBV6-2/TRBV6-3
TGTGCCAGCAGTTCTCTAGCGGGAGGGGTGGATGAGCAGTTCTTC
CASSSLAGGVDEQFF
>TRBJ2-5|many|NA|TRBV3-1
TGTGCCAGCAGCAAAGACCCGGGACCACCATTTCAAGAGACCCAGTACTTC
CASSKDPGPPFQETQYF
>TRBJ2-1|NA|TRBD2|TRBV12-5
TGTGCTAGTGCCCTGACTAGCGGGGGGCCGAACTACAATGAGCAGTTCTTC
CASALTSGGPNYNEQFF
>TRBJ2-1|once|NA|TRBV11-2
TGTGCCAGCAGCTCGCCGACTGCAACAAAGCCCTCCGATGAGCAGTTCTTC
CASSSPTATKPSDEQFF
>TRBJ2-3|many|NA|TRBV7-6
TGTGCCAGCAGCTTAGTGGGCGGGGATAGCACAGATACGCAGTATTTT
CASSLVGGDSTDTQYF
>TRBJ2-3|few|TRBD2|TRBV6-6
TGTGCCAGCAATAACGCACTAGCGGGCAAGCTCACAGATACGCAGTATTTT
CASNNALAGKLTDTQYF
>TRBJ2-1|NA|NA|TRBV7-9
TGTGCCAGCAGCACCCGTCAAACCAGGGGTTCCTACAATGAGCAGTTCTTC
CASSTRQTRGSYNEQFF
>TRBJ2-7|NA|TRBD2|TRBV6-2/TRBV6-3
TGTGCCAGCAGTCCTACAAGACTAGCGGGGGCCTACGAGCAGTACTTC
CASSPTRLAGAYEQYF
>TRBJ1-1|many|NA|TRBV29-1
TGCAGCGTTGAAGATATGGGGGTGAAAACTGAAGCTTTCTTT
CSVEDMGVKTEAFF